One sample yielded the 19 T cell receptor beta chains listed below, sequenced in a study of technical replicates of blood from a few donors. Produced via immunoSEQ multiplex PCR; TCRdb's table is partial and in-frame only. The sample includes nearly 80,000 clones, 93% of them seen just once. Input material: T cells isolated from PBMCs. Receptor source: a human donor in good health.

CDR3 DNA: TGTGCCAGCAGCCGGGGGACTAGCGGGAGAGATGAGCAGTTCTTC. As protein: CASSRGTSGRDEQFF. This chain links TRBV7-3 with TRBJ2-1, with 14 bases aligning to TRBD2. CDR3 length equals 15 residues. Germline V gene lookup returns CDR1 SGHTA and CDR2 FQGTGA. Losses at the gene ends were 5 bases for V and 8 bases for J; bases not matched to a gene: 5.

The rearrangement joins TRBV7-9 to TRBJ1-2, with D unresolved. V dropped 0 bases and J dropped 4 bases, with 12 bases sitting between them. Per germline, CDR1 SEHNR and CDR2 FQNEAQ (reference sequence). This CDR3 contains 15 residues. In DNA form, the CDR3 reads TGTGCCAGCAGCTTAGCCCGCACAGTAAGCTATGGCTACACCTTC. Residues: CASSLARTVSYGYTF.

This CDR3 reads CASRAPGQSPYEQYF. The CDR3, as DNA: TGTGCCAGCAGGGCCCCGGGACAGTCACCCTACGAGCAGTACTTC. This rearrangement joins TRBV6-4 to TRBJ2-7; TRBD1 matches 7 bases. CDR1 MRHNA and CDR2 SNTAGT come from the germline V gene. This CDR3 has 15 residues. The V gene end was trimmed by 6 bases and the J gene end by 2 bases; junction bases not matched to a gene: 10.

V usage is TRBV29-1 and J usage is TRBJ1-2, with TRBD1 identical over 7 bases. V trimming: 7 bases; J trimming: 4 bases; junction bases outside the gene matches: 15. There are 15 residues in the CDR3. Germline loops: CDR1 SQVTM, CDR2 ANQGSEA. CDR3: CSAKKPGQNFYGYTF. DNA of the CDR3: TGCAGCGCCAAAAAACCGGGACAGAATTTCTATGGCTACACCTTC.

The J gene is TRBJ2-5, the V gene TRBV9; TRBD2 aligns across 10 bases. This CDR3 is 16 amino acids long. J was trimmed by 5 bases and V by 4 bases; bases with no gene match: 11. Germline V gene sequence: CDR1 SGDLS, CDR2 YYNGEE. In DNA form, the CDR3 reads TGTGCCAGCAGCCCCGTAGCGGGAGGCCTCCGGGAGACCCAGTACTTC. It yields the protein CASSPVAGGLRETQYF.

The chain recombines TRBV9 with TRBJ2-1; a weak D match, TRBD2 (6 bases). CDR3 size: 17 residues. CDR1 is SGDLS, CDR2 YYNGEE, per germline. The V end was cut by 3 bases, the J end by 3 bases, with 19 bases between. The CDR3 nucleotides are TGTGCCAGCAGCGGAGCCTCGGGGGAGCGGAGCTACAATGAGCAGTTCTTC. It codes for CASSGASGERSYNEQFF.

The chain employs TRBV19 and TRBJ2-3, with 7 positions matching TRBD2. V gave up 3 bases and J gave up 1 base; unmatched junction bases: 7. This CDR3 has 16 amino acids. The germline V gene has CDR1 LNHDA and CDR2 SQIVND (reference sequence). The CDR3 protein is CASSIGEGFGTDTQYF. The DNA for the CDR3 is TGTGCCAGTAGTATTGGGGAGGGTTTTGGCACAGATACGCAGTATTTT. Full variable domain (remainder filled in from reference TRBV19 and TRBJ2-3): DGGITQSPKYLFRKEGQNVTLSCEQNLNHDAMYWYRQDPGQGLRLIYYSQIVNDFQKGDIAEGYSVSREKKESFPLTVTSAQKNPTAFYLCASSIGEGFGTDTQYFGPGTRLTVL.

CDR3 loop: CASIGLAGAYEQYF. The CDR3 nucleotides read TGTGCCAGCATCGGACTAGCGGGTGCCTACGAGCAGTACTTC. V usage is TRBV21-1 and J usage is TRBJ2-7; TRBD2, as called in the table, went unchecked against the DNA. TRBV21-1 is assigned pseudogene status. The CDR3 covers 14 residues.

CDR3: CASALFGQGYEQYF. CDR3 bases: TGTGCCAGCGCTCTATTCGGACAGGGGTACGAGCAGTACTTC. The rearrangement uses TRBV28 and TRBJ2-7; 9 nucleotides match TRBD1. The length of the CDR3 is 14 residues. V lost 8 bases, J lost 4 bases, and 9 bases stayed unmatched. Germline loops: CDR1 MDHEN, CDR2 SYDVKM.

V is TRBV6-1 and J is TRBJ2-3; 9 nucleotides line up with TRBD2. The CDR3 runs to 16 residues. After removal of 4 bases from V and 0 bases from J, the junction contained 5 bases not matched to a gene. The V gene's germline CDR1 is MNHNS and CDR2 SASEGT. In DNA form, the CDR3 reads TGTGCCAGCAGTGTAGCCCTAGCGGGGAGCACAGATACGCAGTATTTT. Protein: CASSVALAGSTDTQYF.

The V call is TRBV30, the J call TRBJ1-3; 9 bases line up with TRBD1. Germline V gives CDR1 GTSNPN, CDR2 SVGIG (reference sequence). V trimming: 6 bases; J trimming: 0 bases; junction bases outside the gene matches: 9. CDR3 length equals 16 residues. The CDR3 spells CACILQGARSGNTIYF. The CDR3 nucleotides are TGTGCCTGTATCTTACAGGGGGCTCGCTCTGGAAACACCATATATTTT.

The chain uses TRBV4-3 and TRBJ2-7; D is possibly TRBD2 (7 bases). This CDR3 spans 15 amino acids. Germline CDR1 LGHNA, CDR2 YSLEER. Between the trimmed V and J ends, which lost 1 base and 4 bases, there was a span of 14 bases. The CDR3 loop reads CASSQGDRGAYEQYF. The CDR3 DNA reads TGCGCCAGCAGCCAAGGTGATCGGGGGGCTTACGAGCAGTACTTC.

In DNA form, the CDR3 reads TGCAGTGCTTCTAGTGAAAAACTGTTTTTT. It translates to CSASSEKLFF. V usage is TRBV20-1 and J usage is TRBJ1-4; no definite D call. The CDR3 contains 10 residues. V lost 5 bases and J lost 7, with 5 bases in between. CDR1 and CDR2 (germline): DFQATT, SNEGSKA (reference sequence).

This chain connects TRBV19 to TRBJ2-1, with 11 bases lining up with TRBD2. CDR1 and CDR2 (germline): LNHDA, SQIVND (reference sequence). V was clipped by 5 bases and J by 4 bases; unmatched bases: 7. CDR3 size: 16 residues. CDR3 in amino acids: CASSLRTSGLYNEQFF. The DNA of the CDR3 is TGTGCCAGTAGTCTAAGGACTAGCGGGCTTTACAATGAGCAGTTCTTC.

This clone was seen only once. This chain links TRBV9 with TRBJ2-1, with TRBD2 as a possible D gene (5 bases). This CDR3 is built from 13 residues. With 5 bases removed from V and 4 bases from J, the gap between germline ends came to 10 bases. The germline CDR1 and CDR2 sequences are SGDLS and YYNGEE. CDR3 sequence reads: CASSVTGYNEQFF. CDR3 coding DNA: TGTGCCAGCAGTGTAACGGGGTACAATGAGCAGTTCTTC.

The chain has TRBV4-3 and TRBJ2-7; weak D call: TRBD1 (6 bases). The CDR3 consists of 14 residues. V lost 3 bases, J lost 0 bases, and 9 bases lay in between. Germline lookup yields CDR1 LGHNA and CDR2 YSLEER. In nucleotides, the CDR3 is TGCGCCAGCAGCCAGACAGGCTTCTCCTACGAGCAGTACTTC. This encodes CASSQTGFSYEQYF.

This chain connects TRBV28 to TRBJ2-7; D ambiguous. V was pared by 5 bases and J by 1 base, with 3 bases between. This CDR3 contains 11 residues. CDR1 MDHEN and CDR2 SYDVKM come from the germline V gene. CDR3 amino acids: CASSRSYEQYF. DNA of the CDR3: TGTGCCAGCAGTCGTTCCTACGAGCAGTACTTC.

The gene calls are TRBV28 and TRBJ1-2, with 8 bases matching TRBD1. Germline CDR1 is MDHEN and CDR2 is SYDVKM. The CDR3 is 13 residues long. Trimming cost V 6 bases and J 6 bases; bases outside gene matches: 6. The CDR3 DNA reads TGTGCCAGCAGAGGCGGACAGGGTCATGGCTACACCTTC. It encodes CASRGGQGHGYTF.

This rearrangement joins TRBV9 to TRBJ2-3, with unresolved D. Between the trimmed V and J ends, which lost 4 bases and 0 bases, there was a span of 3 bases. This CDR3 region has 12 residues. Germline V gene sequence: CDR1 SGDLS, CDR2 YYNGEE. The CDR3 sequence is CASSPSTDTQYF. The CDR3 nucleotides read TGTGCCAGCAGCCCGAGCACAGATACGCAGTATTTT.